The text below deals with one T cell receptor (beta chain). Its specificity is not known. The CDR3 has 11 residues. Germline CDR1 reads MNHEY; CDR2 reads SVGEGT. V was trimmed by 2 bases and J by 7 bases, leaving 5 bases between them. These data are taken from a study of T cell responses to AZD1222 COVID-19 vaccine. Findings of the study overall: Spike regions recognized by vaccine-associated CD4 TCRs spanned the protein, led by 160-218 and 743-854. Donors skewed white British and female; clonal diversity was possibly underestimated.

Only in-frame clones appear in the TCRdb table, and some are missing; sequencing was by immunoSEQ multiplex PCR. Of about 86,000 clones listed, roughly 90% are singletons. V is TRBV6-2 or TRBV6-3 and J is TRBJ1-2; the D is unclear. The sample consisted of peripheral blood, taken on day 0 of AZD1222 vaccination. The source of this sequence is an adult in good health. The DNA for the CDR3 is TGTGCCAGCAGTTACAGGTTTGGCTACACCTTC. It specifies CASSYRFGYTF.